Listed here are 4 T cell receptor beta chains from one sample, sequenced in a study of metastatic and nonmetastatic thyroid tumors. TCRdb re-clonotyped the PCR reads via MiXCR. The sample yields more than 85,000 clones, 7.5% to 9% seen once. All patients were treatment-naive before thyroid surgery. The source material was blood. The origin of the receptors is a female donor with papillary thyroid cancer or a benign thyroid nodule (not recorded which). Some clones in this sample may be carry-over from other donors' samples.

This clone was observed at least ten times. This chain links TRBV6-6 with TRBJ1-5; D not certain. V was cut by 0 bases and J by 7 bases, with 7 bases left in between. The CDR3 has 13 amino acids. Per germline, CDR1 MNHNY and CDR2 SVGAGI (reference sequence). The CDR3 coding sequence is TGTGCCAGCAGTTACTCCCGCGCCCAGCCCCAGCATTTT. Protein product: CASSYSRAQPQHF.

This clone was detected a few times. The J gene is TRBJ2-2, the V gene TRBV28, with 13 bases identical to TRBD2. This CDR3 spans 16 amino acids. The V and J ends lost 5 bases and 5 bases, in that order; junction bases with no gene match: 5. CDR1 MDHEN and CDR2 SYDVKM come from the germline V gene. The CDR3 nucleotides read TGTGCCAGCAGTATTCCGGGACTAGCGGGAACCGGGGAGCTGTTTTTT. Translating it yields CASSIPGLAGTGELFF.

This clone was seen at least ten times. The V and J genes are TRBV7-9 and TRBJ2-3, with D unresolved. The CDR3 runs 14 residues. The ends were cut back, 4 bases at V and 0 bases at J, with 8 bases in the middle. Germline CDR1 reads SEHNR; CDR2 reads FQNEAQ (reference sequence). CDR3 DNA sequence: TGTGCCAGCAGCTACATGGACAGCACAGATACGCAGTATTTT. Its protein product is CASSYMDSTDTQYF.

This clone was seen at least ten times. The chain joins TRBV7-2 to TRBJ2-1; TRBD2 matches at 11 bases. From germline, CDR1 is SGHTA and CDR2 FQGNSA. V lost 3 bases, J lost 4 bases, and 2 bases stayed unmatched. There are 15 residues in the CDR3. The CDR3 DNA is TGTGCCAGCAGCTTTAGCGGGGGGGGATACAATGAGCAGTTCTTC. This sequence encodes CASSFSGGGYNEQFF.